Each of the 4 T cell receptor beta chains below was sequenced from the same sample in a study of shared clonotypes between healthy human individuals. Some clones are missing from TCRdb's copy, which holds only in-frame ones; the method was immunoSEQ multiplex PCR. The sample carries 650,000 to 700,000 clones, about nine tenths recorded once. Input material: memory CD8+ T cells from PBMCs. Subset denoted: CD45RO+ cells pooled with CCR7-negative TemRA cells. The receptor source for this set is a man aged 18 to 29 in good health. Some clones in this sample may be carry-over from other donors' samples.

The chain combines TRBV28 with TRBJ2-7; TRBD1 aligns across 7 bases. The V gene's germline CDR1 is MDHEN and CDR2 SYDVKM. Germline trimming cut 5 bases from V and 6 bases from J; bases unmatched to any gene: 10. The CDR3 loop spans 14 amino acids. The CDR3 sequence: CASSLPHGQVEQYF. CDR3 DNA: TGTGCCAGCAGTCTCCCCCACGGACAGGTCGAGCAGTACTTC.

The CDR3 here is CASRSQISYEQYF. CDR3 nucleotide sequence: TGTGCCAGCAGATCACAGATCTCCTACGAGCAGTACTTC. V is TRBV5-4 and J is TRBJ2-7, with unresolved D. Germline V CDR1 and CDR2: SGHNT, YYREEE (reference sequence). The CDR3 covers 13 residues. Trimming shortened V by 5 bases and J by 0 bases, and 9 bases separated the two germline ends.

In the case of this clone: Additional DNA sequences in this sample encode the identical CDR3. The rearrangement links TRBV29-1 to TRBJ1-1; unclear D gene. The CDR3 has 12 residues. V lost 1 base to trimming and J lost 5 bases, with 8 bases between them. Germline V gene sequence: CDR1 SQVTM, CDR2 ANQGSEA. CDR3: CSVEGGGTEAFF. The CDR3 DNA reads TGCAGCGTTGAAGGGGGTGGGACTGAAGCTTTCTTT.

The V gene is TRBV20-1, the J gene TRBJ1-6; D perhaps matches TRBD1 (5 bases). In germline, CDR1 is DFQATT, CDR2 SNEGSKA (reference sequence). V was cut by 4 bases and J by 9 bases, with 7 bases left in between. The length of the CDR3 is 11 residues. The chain's CDR3 is CSATGFSPLHF. As DNA, the CDR3 is TGCAGTGCTACAGGGTTTTCACCCCTCCACTTT.